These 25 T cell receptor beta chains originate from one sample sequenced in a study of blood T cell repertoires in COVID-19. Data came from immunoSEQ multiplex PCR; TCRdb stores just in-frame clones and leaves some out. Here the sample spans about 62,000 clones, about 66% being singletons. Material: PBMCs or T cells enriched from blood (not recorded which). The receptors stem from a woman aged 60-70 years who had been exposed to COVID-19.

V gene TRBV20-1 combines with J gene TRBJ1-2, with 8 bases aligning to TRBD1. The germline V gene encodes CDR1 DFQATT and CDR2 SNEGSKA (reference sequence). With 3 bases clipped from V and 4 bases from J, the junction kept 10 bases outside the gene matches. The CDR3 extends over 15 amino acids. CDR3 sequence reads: CSASSDRGPSYGYTF. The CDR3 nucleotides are TGCAGTGCTAGTAGCGACAGGGGCCCCTCCTATGGCTACACCTTC.

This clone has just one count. CDR3 in amino acids: CASSGLAFTTDTQYF. CDR3 sequence (DNA): TGCGCCAGCAGCGGACTAGCGTTTACCACAGATACGCAGTATTTT. The chain combines TRBV10-2 with TRBJ2-3, with TRBD2 matching 9 bases. V dropped 6 bases and J dropped 2; count of bases not matched to a gene: 6. The CDR3 extends over 15 amino acids. Per the germline V gene, CDR1 is WSHSY and CDR2 is SAAADI.

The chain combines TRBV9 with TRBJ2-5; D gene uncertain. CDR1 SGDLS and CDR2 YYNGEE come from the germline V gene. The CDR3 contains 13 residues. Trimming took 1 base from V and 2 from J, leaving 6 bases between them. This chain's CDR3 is CASSVNTQETQYF. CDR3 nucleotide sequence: TGTGCCAGCAGCGTAAACACACAAGAGACCCAGTACTTC.

The CDR3 sequence is CASSLRLAGQHGELFF. The CDR3 DNA reads as TGCGCCAGCAGCTTGCGACTAGCGGGACAACACGGGGAGCTGTTTTTT. The V gene is TRBV5-1, the J gene TRBJ2-2, with 11 positions matching TRBD2. Germline lookup yields CDR1 SGHRS and CDR2 YFSETQ. J lost 7 bases, V lost 1 base, and 6 bases had no gene match. The CDR3 consists of 16 residues.

Written as DNA, the CDR3 is TGCGCCAGCAGCCCACCGGGACAGGGATATGGCTACACCTTC. Translated, it gives CASSPPGQGYGYTF. The chain uses TRBV4-1 and TRBJ1-2; 9 bases line up with TRBD1. Germline loops: CDR1 MGHRA, CDR2 YSYEKL. The ends lost 4 bases at V and 5 bases at J; junction bases unmatched: 5. This CDR3 has 14 amino acids.

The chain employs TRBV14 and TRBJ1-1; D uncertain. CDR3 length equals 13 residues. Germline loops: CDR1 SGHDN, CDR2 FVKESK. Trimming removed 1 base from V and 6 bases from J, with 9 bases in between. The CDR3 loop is CASSQVREAEAFF. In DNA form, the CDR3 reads TGTGCCAGCAGCCAAGTAAGAGAGGCTGAAGCTTTCTTT.

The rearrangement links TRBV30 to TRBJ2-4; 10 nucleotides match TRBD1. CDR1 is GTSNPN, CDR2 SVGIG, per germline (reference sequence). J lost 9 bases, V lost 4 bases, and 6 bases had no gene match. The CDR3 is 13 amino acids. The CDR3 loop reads CAWNGQGGGIQYF. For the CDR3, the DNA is TGTGCCTGGAACGGACAGGGGGGAGGCATTCAGTACTTC.

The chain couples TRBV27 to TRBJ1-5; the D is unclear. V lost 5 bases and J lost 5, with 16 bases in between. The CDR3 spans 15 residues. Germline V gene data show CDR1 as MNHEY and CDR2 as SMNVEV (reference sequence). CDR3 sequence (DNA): TGTGCCAGCAGTCCGTCAGCATGGGGAGATCAGCCCCAGCATTTT. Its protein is CASSPSAWGDQPQHF.

In nucleotides, the CDR3 is TGTGCCAGCAGCCAAGAATCTCCAAACAGGGGGTTTTTTTATGGCTACACCTTC. Translation: CASSQESPNRGFFYGYTF. The chain uses TRBV3-1 (or the pseudogene TRBV3-2) and TRBJ1-2, with 8 positions matching TRBD1. The CDR3 is 18 residues long. The trim removed 0 bases at V and 5 bases at J, leaving 14 bases unmatched. CDR1 is LGHDT, CDR2 YNNKEL, per germline (reference sequence).

The CDR3 DNA follows: TGTGCCAGCAGTGTCGTGGAGGGCACTGAAGCTTTCTTT. This sequence encodes CASSVVEGTEAFF. The chain couples TRBV6-4 to TRBJ1-1, with D uncertain. The CDR3 length is 13 residues. Trimming left V 4 bases short and J 4 bases short, with 10 bases between. The germline V gene has CDR1 MRHNA and CDR2 SNTAGT.

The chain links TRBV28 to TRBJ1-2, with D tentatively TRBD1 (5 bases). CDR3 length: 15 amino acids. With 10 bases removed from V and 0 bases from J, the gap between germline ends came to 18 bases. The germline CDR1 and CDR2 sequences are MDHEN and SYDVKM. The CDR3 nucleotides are TGTGCCATCCAAGCCTTTACAGGCACTAACTATGGCTACACCTTC. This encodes CAIQAFTGTNYGYTF.

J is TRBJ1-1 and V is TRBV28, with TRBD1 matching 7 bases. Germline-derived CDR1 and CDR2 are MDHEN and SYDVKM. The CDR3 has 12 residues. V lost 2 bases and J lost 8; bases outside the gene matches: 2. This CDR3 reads CASSLNRGEAFF. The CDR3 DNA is TGTGCCAGCAGTTTAAACAGGGGAGAAGCTTTCTTT.

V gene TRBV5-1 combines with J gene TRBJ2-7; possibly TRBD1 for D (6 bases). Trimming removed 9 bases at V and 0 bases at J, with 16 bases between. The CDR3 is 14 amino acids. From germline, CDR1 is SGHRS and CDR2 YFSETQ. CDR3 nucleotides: TGCGCCACATCCCGAGACAGGACCTCCTACGAGCAGTACTTC. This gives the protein CATSRDRTSYEQYF. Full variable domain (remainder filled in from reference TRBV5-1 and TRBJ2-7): KAGVTQTPRYLIKTRGQQVTLSCSPISGHRSVSWYQQTPGQGLQFLFEYFSETQRNKGNFPGRFSGRQFSNSRSEMNVSTLELGDSALYLCATSRDRTSYEQYFGPGTRLTVT.

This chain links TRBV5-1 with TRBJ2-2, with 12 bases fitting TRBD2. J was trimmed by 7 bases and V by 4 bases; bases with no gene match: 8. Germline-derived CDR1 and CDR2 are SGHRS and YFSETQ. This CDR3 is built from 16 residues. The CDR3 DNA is TGCGCCAGCAGCGTGCGACTAGCGGGAGCCGGCGGGGAGCTGTTTTTT. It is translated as CASSVRLAGAGGELFF.

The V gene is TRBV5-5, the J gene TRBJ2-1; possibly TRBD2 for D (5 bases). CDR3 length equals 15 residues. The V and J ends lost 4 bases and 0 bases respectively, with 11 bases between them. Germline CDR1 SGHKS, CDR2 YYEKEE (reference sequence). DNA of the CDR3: TGTGCCAGCAGCGGAGAGGGAAGCTCCTACAATGAGCAGTTCTTC. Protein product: CASSGEGSSYNEQFF.

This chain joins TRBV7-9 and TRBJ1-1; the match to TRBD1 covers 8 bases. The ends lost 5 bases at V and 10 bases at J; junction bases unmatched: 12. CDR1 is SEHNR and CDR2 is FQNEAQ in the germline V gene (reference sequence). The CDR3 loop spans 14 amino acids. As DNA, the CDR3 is TGTGCCAGCAGCCCCGGGACAGGCCACTTTGGAGCTTTCTTT. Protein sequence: CASSPGTGHFGAFF.

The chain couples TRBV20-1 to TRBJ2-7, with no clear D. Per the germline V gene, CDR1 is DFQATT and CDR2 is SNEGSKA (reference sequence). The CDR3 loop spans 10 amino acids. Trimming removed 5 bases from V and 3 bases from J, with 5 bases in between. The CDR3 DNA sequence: TGCAGTGCTTGGAGCTACGAGCAGTACTTC. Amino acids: CSAWSYEQYF.

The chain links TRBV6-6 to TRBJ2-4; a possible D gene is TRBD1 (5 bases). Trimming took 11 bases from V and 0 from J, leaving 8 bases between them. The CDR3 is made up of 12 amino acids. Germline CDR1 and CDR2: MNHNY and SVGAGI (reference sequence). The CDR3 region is CAGRGAKNIQYF. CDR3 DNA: TGTGCCGGAAGGGGAGCCAAAAACATTCAGTACTTC.

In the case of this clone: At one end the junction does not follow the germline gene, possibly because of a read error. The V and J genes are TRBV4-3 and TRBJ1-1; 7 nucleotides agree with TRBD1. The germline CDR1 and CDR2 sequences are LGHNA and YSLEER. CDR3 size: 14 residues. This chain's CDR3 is CASCQVEGAAEAFF. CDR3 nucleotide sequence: TGCGCCAGCTGCCAGGTAGAGGGGGCCGCTGAAGCTTTCTTT.

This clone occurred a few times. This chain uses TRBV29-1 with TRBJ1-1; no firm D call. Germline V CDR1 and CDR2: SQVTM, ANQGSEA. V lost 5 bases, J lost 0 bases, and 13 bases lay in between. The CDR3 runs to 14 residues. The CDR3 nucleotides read TGCAGCGTTCCCACCTCCCCAGTGAACACTGAAGCTTTCTTT. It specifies CSVPTSPVNTEAFF.

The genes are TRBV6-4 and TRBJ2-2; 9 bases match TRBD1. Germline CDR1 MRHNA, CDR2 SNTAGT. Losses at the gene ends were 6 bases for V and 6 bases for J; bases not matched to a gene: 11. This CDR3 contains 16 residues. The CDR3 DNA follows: TGTGCCAGCAGCGAAATGGGACAGGGAGGAGCCGGGGAGCTGTTTTTT. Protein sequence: CASSEMGQGGAGELFF.

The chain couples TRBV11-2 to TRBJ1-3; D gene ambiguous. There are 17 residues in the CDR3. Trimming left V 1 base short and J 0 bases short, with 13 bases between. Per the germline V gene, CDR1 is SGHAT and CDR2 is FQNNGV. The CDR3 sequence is CASSLGLPRSSGNTIYF. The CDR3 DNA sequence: TGTGCCAGCAGCTTAGGACTCCCGAGAAGCTCTGGAAACACCATATATTTT.

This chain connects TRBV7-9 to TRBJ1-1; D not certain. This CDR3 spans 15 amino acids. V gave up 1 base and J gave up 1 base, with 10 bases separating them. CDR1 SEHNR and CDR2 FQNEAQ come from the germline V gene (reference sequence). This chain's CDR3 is CASSLEEEENTEAFF. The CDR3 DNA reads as TGTGCCAGCAGCTTAGAGGAGGAGGAGAACACTGAAGCTTTCTTT.

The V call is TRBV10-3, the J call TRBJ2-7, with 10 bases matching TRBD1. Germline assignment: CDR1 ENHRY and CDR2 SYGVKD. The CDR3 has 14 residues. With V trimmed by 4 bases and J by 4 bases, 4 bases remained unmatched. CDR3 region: CAISGGDRGYEQYF. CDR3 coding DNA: TGTGCCATCAGTGGAGGGGACAGGGGATACGAGCAGTACTTC.

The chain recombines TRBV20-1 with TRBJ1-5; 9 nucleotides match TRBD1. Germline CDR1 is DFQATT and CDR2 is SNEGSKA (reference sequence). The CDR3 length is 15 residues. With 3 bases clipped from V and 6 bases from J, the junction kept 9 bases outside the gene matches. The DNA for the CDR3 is TGCAGTGCTAGTTCGGACAGGGGAGGGACTCAGCCCCAGCATTTT. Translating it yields CSASSDRGGTQPQHF.